Presented here are 31 T cell receptor beta chains from one specimen sequenced in a study of T cell changes during pregnancy in multiple sclerosis. Clones were read by immunoSEQ multiplex PCR, and TCRdb kept only the in-frame ones, dropping some. The repertoire consists of around 60,000 clones, with about 90% occurring once and the leading ten covering approximately 0.45%. This material consisted of CD4+ T cells from peripheral blood mononuclear cells, taken after pregnancy. All receptors derive from a female donor in good health, enrolled as a control in a pregnancy study.

The chain is built from TRBV4-2 and TRBJ2-3, with TRBD2 matching 7 bases. The germline V gene has CDR1 LGHNA and CDR2 YNFKEQ. The CDR3 loop spans 14 amino acids. With V trimmed by 4 bases and J by 2 bases, 3 bases remained unmatched. The CDR3 spells CASSPGTNTDTQYF. DNA for the CDR3: TGTGCCAGCAGCCCTGGGACTAACACAGATACGCAGTATTTT.

The V and J genes are TRBV6-1 and TRBJ2-7; D possibly corresponds to TRBD1 (6 bases). Trimming stripped 1 base from V and 4 bases from J, with 14 bases between. CDR1 is MNHNS and CDR2 is SASEGT in the germline V gene. This CDR3 is built from 15 residues. The CDR3 protein is CASSEEGQGGYEQYF. CDR3 nucleotide sequence: TGTGCCAGCAGTGAAGAGGGACAAGGGGGATACGAGCAGTACTTC.

V usage is TRBV28 and J usage is TRBJ2-2, with 9 nucleotides matching TRBD2. The CDR3 is made up of 16 amino acids. The ends lost 4 bases at V and 7 bases at J; junction bases unmatched: 10. Germline V gene lookup returns CDR1 MDHEN and CDR2 SYDVKM. The CDR3 sequence is CASSSGGGAQGGELFF. CDR3 in DNA: TGTGCCAGCAGTTCCGGCGGGGGGGCCCAGGGCGGGGAGCTGTTTTTT.

The rearrangement uses TRBV19 and TRBJ2-7; D might be TRBD1 (6 bases). Germline CDR1 is LNHDA and CDR2 is SQIVND (reference sequence). The CDR3 extends over 14 amino acids. V lost 5 bases and J 5 bases, leaving 16 bases between the germline ends. The CDR3 DNA reads as TGTGCCAGTAGTTTACAGGGTTTTGGAGACGAGCAGTACTTC. Translating gives CASSLQGFGDEQYF.

The CDR3 DNA is TGTGCCAGAAGCTTGGCTTATAGAACTAGCGGCCAAGAGACCCAGTACTTC. Its translation: CARSLAYRTSGQETQYF. The chain recombines TRBV5-3 with TRBJ2-5; 8 bases map to TRBD2. TRBV5-3 is an ORF, and what it does is uncertain. With 0 bases clipped from V and 1 base from J, the junction kept 8 bases outside the gene matches. The CDR3 contains 17 residues.

The V call is TRBV6-6, the J call TRBJ1-2; weak D call: TRBD1 (5 bases). Germline CDR1 is MNHNY and CDR2 is SVGAGI (reference sequence). CDR3 length: 14 residues. With 2 bases removed from V and 4 bases from J, the gap between germline ends came to 11 bases. The CDR3 DNA reads as TGTGCCAGCAGTTACAATAGGGGAACCTATGGCTACACCTTC. Encoded protein: CASSYNRGTYGYTF.

V is TRBV4-1 and J is TRBJ2-1; D is perhaps TRBD1 (6 bases). Trimming left V 1 base short and J 5 bases short, with 9 bases between. The CDR3 covers 14 residues. The germline V gene has CDR1 MGHRA and CDR2 YSYEKL. Here the CDR3 DNA reads TGCGCCAGCAGCCAAGGGACAGTAAACAATGAGCAGTTCTTC. Protein product: CASSQGTVNNEQFF.

The chain links TRBV9 to TRBJ2-7; 7 positions agree with TRBD1. Germline assignment: CDR1 SGDLS and CDR2 YYNGEE. There are 15 residues in the CDR3. With 4 bases clipped from V and 7 bases from J, the junction kept 14 bases outside the gene matches. The CDR3 is CASSPSGTASEEQYF. CDR3 DNA: TGTGCCAGCAGCCCATCCGGGACAGCGTCGGAGGAGCAGTACTTC.

This rearrangement joins TRBV4-2 to TRBJ1-2, with D maybe TRBD1 (5 bases). With 0 bases removed from V and 4 bases from J, the gap between germline ends came to 15 bases. Germline lookup yields CDR1 LGHNA and CDR2 YNFKEQ. This CDR3 spans 16 amino acids. The CDR3 DNA is TGTGCCAGCAGCCAAGAGCCGGCGGGGGGGAGCTATGGCTACACCTTC. It is translated as CASSQEPAGGSYGYTF.

The chain carries TRBV2 and TRBJ1-4, with D uncertain. This CDR3 is built from 14 residues. Germline V gives CDR1 SNHLY, CDR2 FYNNEI. V was shortened by 9 bases and J by 7 bases, with 18 bases between the two germline ends. CDR3 coding DNA: TGTGCCAGAGATCGAGAGTCGGGGAGTGAAAAACTGTTTTTT. Translation gives CARDRESGSEKLFF.

The genes are TRBV2 and TRBJ2-3; TRBD1 matches 8 bases. J was trimmed by 6 bases and V by 8 bases; bases with no gene match: 10. The CDR3 has 14 residues. The germline CDR1 and CDR2 sequences are SNHLY and FYNNEI. DNA for the CDR3: TGTGCCAGCGGCCGGGACAGGTCCATGGATACGCAGTATTTT. It codes for CASGRDRSMDTQYF.

In its sample, this clone was seen once. V is TRBV4-3 and J is TRBJ1-4, with D unresolved. The CDR3 runs 17 residues. Germline V gene lookup returns CDR1 LGHNA and CDR2 YSLEER. Trimming stripped 0 bases from V and 4 bases from J, with 15 bases between. CDR3 DNA sequence: TGCGCCAGCAGCCAAGATTCTTCCTGGAGCCTTAATGAAAAACTGTTTTTT. This codes for CASSQDSSWSLNEKLFF.

The genes are TRBV7-7 and TRBJ2-5; possible D gene TRBD1, 6 bases. Germline V gene data show CDR1 as SSHAT and CDR2 as FNYEAQ (reference sequence). This CDR3 has 15 residues. The V and J ends lost 2 bases and 2 bases respectively, with 12 bases between them. The DNA of the CDR3 is TGTGCCAGCAGCTTAACCCAGACAGGTCAAGAGACCCAGTACTTC. Translated, it gives CASSLTQTGQETQYF.

The V call is TRBV7-2, the J call TRBJ1-2; D might be TRBD1 (6 bases). The V gene's germline CDR1 is SGHTA and CDR2 FQGNSA. The V and J ends lost 5 bases and 4 bases respectively, with 17 bases between them. The length of the CDR3 is 15 residues. CDR3 loop: CASSMRQVRAYGYTF. The CDR3 DNA reads TGTGCCAGCAGCATGCGACAGGTCAGGGCCTATGGCTACACCTTC.

The CDR3 bases are TGCGCCAGCAGCCTGGAGAGCGGCGAGCAGTACTTC. Residues: CASSLESGEQYF. This chain uses TRBV5-1 with TRBJ2-7; perhaps TRBD2 as D (5 bases). Trimming removed 4 bases at V and 6 bases at J, with 11 bases between. Germline V gene sequence: CDR1 SGHRS, CDR2 YFSETQ. The CDR3 loop spans 12 amino acids.

J is TRBJ2-2 and V is TRBV4-2; 11 bases align to TRBD2. The CDR3 has 17 amino acids. Per the germline V gene, CDR1 is LGHNA and CDR2 is YNFKEQ. With V trimmed by 3 bases and J by 1 base, 4 bases remained unmatched. The CDR3 here is CASSQPSGGMNTGELFF. Written as DNA, the CDR3 is TGTGCCAGCAGCCAGCCTAGCGGGGGGATGAACACCGGGGAGCTGTTTTTT.

This chain joins TRBV7-6 and TRBJ2-7; 9 nucleotides match TRBD2. Germline loops: CDR1 SGHVS, CDR2 FNYEAQ. CDR3 length: 18 residues. V lost 3 bases to trimming and J lost 2 bases; unmatched junction nucleotides: 14. Here the CDR3 reads CASSLERSGGNIAYEQYF. Written as DNA, the CDR3 is TGTGCCAGCAGCTTGGAAAGAAGCGGGGGGAACATTGCCTACGAGCAGTACTTC.

This clone showed up just once. The missing conserved phenylalanine or tryptophan at the end of this CDR3 makes a read error likely. CDR3 protein: CAWRLGTATSPLHL. The CDR3 coding sequence is TGTGCCTGGAGGCTTGGGACAGCAACTTCACCCCTCCACCTT. The J gene is TRBJ1-6, the V gene TRBV30; TRBD1 agrees at 7 bases. V lost 3 bases to trimming and J lost 9 bases; unmatched junction nucleotides: 8. This CDR3 comprises 14 residues. The V gene's germline CDR1 is GTSNPN and CDR2 SVGIG (reference sequence).

The CDR3 DNA reads as TGTGCCAGCAGCTTAGCGGACAGGGTGGGGGAGCAGTACTTC. This codes for CASSLADRVGEQYF. The genes are TRBV7-2 and TRBJ2-7; 8 bases align to TRBD1. J lost 7 bases, V lost 0 bases, and 5 bases had no gene match. CDR1 is SGHTA and CDR2 is FQGNSA in the germline V gene. The CDR3 has 14 amino acids.

The chain couples TRBV25-1 to TRBJ2-7; 7 nucleotides align to TRBD1. Germline CDR1 MGHDK, CDR2 SYGVNS. The CDR3 has 14 amino acids. The V gene end was trimmed by 7 bases and the J gene end by 6 bases; junction bases not matched to a gene: 12. This CDR3 is CASIRTGGFGEQYF. The CDR3, as DNA: TGTGCCAGCATTAGGACAGGAGGATTTGGCGAGCAGTACTTC.

This chain uses TRBV11-2 with TRBJ2-3; 10 nucleotides match TRBD2. Trimming at V came to 10 bases and at J to 1 base, leaving 11 bases not matched to a gene. Germline V gene lookup returns CDR1 SGHAT and CDR2 FQNNGV. CDR3 size: 16 residues. The CDR3 DNA sequence: TGTGCCACGACAAGCGGAGCGGGAGGGGGCACAGATACGCAGTATTTT. Amino acid sequence: CATTSGAGGGTDTQYF. Supplemented by reference TRBV11-2 and TRBJ2-3, the full variable domain reads EAGVAQSPRYKIIEKRQSVAFWCNPISGHATLYWYQQILGQGPKLLIQFQNNGVVDDSQLPKDRFSAERLKGVDSTLKIQPAKLEDSAVYLCATTSGAGGGTDTQYFGPGTRLTVL.

The V and J genes are TRBV25-1 and TRBJ1-1; D is unclear. With 2 bases removed from V and 5 bases from J, the gap between germline ends came to 12 bases. The CDR3 extends over 14 amino acids. The germline V gene has CDR1 MGHDK and CDR2 SYGVNS. The CDR3 sequence: CASSEEADMTEAFF. DNA for the CDR3: TGTGCCAGCAGTGAAGAGGCAGATATGACTGAAGCTTTCTTT.

The J gene is TRBJ1-3, the V gene TRBV18; possibly TRBD1 for D (6 bases). The CDR3 consists of 15 residues. The V gene's germline CDR1 is KGHSH and CDR2 LQKENI. Trimming took 2 bases from V and 8 from J, leaving 16 bases between them. The CDR3 nucleotides are TGTGCCAGCTCACCAGCCGGGACACCGAGGGACACCATATATTTT. It specifies CASSPAGTPRDTIYF.

This chain uses TRBV4-3 with TRBJ2-5, with D unresolved. TRBJ2-7 matches the DNA end more closely, so the J call is doubtful. This CDR3 is 15 amino acids long. Germline CDR1 is LGHNA and CDR2 is YSLEER. CDR3: CASSQDAFGTYEQYF. CDR3 coding DNA: TGCGCCAGCAGCCAAGATGCGTTCGGTACCTACGAGCAGTACTTC.

The V gene is TRBV5-1, the J gene TRBJ1-4; 10 bases align to TRBD1. The CDR3 consists of 15 residues. Germline loops: CDR1 SGHRS, CDR2 YFSETQ. V was clipped by 2 bases and J by 6 bases; unmatched bases: 4. The CDR3 sequence: CASSFTGTGDEKLFF. CDR3 in DNA: TGCGCCAGCAGCTTTACCGGGACAGGGGATGAAAAACTGTTTTTT.

This clone was seen only a few times. The chain has TRBV11-3 and TRBJ2-1, with D perhaps matching TRBD2 (5 bases). Trimming removed 1 base at V and 7 bases at J, with 8 bases between. Germline V lookup: CDR1 SGHNT, CDR2 YENEEA. The CDR3 has 13 residues. The CDR3 sequence: CASSLGLLNEQFF. The CDR3 DNA follows: TGTGCCAGCAGCTTAGGACTACTTAATGAGCAGTTCTTC.

The chain employs TRBV12-5 and TRBJ1-1; D perhaps matches TRBD1 (5 bases). Germline-derived CDR1 and CDR2 are LGHNT and FRNRAP. This CDR3 has 21 residues. The V and J ends lost 1 base and 1 base respectively, with 28 bases between them. In DNA form, the CDR3 reads TGTGCTAGTGGTTTGGCGAGGAGGGGAGGGATCGCGGTTTCAGGGAACACTGAAGCTTTCTTT. It is translated as CASGLARRGGIAVSGNTEAFF.

The sample holds a few counts of this clone. V gene TRBV9 combines with J gene TRBJ1-1; D is unresolved. The CDR3 runs 13 residues. The germline V gene has CDR1 SGDLS and CDR2 YYNGEE. Trimming removed 6 bases from V and 1 base from J, with 10 bases in between. CDR3 sequence: CASTPRGNTEAFF. As DNA, the CDR3 is TGTGCCAGCACGCCTCGGGGGAACACTGAAGCTTTCTTT. Variable domain in full (rest from reference TRBV9 and TRBJ1-1): DSGVTQTPKHLITATGQRVTLRCSPRSGDLSVYWYQQSLDQGLQFLIQYYNGEERAKGNILERFSAQQFPDLHSELNLSSLELGDSALYFCASTPRGNTEAFFGQGTRLTVV.

The CDR3 loop reads CASSFGGTGGRGEQYF. The CDR3 DNA follows: TGTGCCAGCAGCTTCGGGGGGACAGGGGGCCGGGGGGAGCAGTACTTC. The chain has TRBV5-5 and TRBJ2-7, with 12 bases lining up with TRBD1. CDR1 and CDR2 (germline): SGHKS, YYEKEE (reference sequence). V trimming: 2 bases; J trimming: 7 bases; junction bases outside the gene matches: 10. This CDR3 has 16 amino acids.

The V gene is TRBV27, the J gene TRBJ1-3; TRBD1 aligns across 7 bases. The CDR3 extends over 16 amino acids. Germline trimming cut 8 bases from V and 4 bases from J; bases unmatched to any gene: 14. From germline, CDR1 is MNHEY and CDR2 SMNVEV (reference sequence). The CDR3 coding sequence is TGTGCCAGCCGAACCTCCGAGACAGGGAGCGGAAACACCATATATTTT. Its protein product is CASRTSETGSGNTIYF.

The chain is built from TRBV11-2 and TRBJ2-3, with 10 bases aligning to TRBD2. The CDR3 contains 19 residues. Unmatched junction bases numbered 14, after V lost 5 bases and J lost 0 bases. Per the germline V gene, CDR1 is SGHAT and CDR2 is FQNNGV. CDR3: CASSPGRSSGGPSTDTQYF. The CDR3 DNA reads as TGTGCCAGCAGCCCAGGGCGGTCTAGCGGGGGCCCTAGCACAGATACGCAGTATTTT.